A selection of T cell receptor beta chains follows, all from one sample in a study of CD8+CD57+ T cells in acquired aplastic anemia. TCRdb reanalysed the reads using MiXCR and keeps one entry per CDR3 protein. The table has around 200,000 distinct CDR3 sequences, about 50% seen once. The sequencing sample was made of sorted CD4+, CD8+, or CD8+CD57+ T cells (not recorded which) from PBMCs. The origin of the receptors is a human donor with aplastic anemia. Each CDR3 is given with its conserved first and last residue. A D gene is named only where the DNA matches it firmly. Rows may omit the clone size; those that give it use once, few, many or a size class.

TRBV10-2	TRBJ2-7	once	-	TGCGCCAGCAGTGACCAGGGTTACGAGCAGTACTTC	CASSDQGYEQYF
TRBV27	TRBJ2-7	few	-	TGTGCCAGCAGTTTAAGGGTGGGGGGTGCAGGGTTGAGTGAGCAGTACTTC	CASSLRVGGAGLSEQYF
TRBV10-3	TRBJ2-3	-	-	TGTGCCATCACTACCGAAAGCACAGATACGCAGTATTTT	CAITTESTDTQYF
TRBV25-1	TRBJ1-2	-	TRBD1	TGTGCCAGCAGTGAATCAGGGGGAGGGGACTATGGCTACACCTTC	CASSESGGGDYGYTF
TRBV6-1	TRBJ2-7	many	-	TGTGCCAGCACATCGGACTTGACCTACGAGCAGTACTTC	CASTSDLTYEQYF
TRBV20-1	TRBJ2-3	-	TRBD1	TGCAGGCCCAGCCGATCCGGACAGGGCAGGTCAGATACGCAGTATTTT	CRPSRSGQGRSDTQYF
TRBV20-1	TRBJ1-1	many	-	TGCAGTGCTAGAAGCTGGACTGAAGCTTTCTTT	CSARSWTEAFF
TRBV6-1	TRBJ2-7	many	TRBD1	TGTGCCAGCAGTGAGCGGACAGGGGCCTACGAGCAGTACTTC	CASSERTGAYEQYF
TRBV2	TRBJ1-6	-	-	TGTGCCAGCAGTGAACAACAAGGGTCACCCCTCCACTTT	CASSEQQGSPLHF
TRBV10-3	TRBJ2-7	-	-	TGTGCCATCAGTGAGTCGGGGAGAAGTTACGAGCAGTACTTC	CAISESGRSYEQYF
TRBV11-1	TRBJ2-7	-	-	TGTGCCAGCAGCCCGACCGTAGCGGTGTACTCCTACGAGCAGTACTTC	CASSPTVAVYSYEQYF
TRBV15	TRBJ1-5	few	-	TGTGCCACCAGCAGAGTCCAGGTTATGCCCCAGCATTTT	CATSRVQVMPQHF
TRBV29-1	TRBJ2-7	-	-	TGCAGCGTTCTCGTTAATCGGGACTCACGCACCTACGAGCAGTACTTC	CSVLVNRDSRTYEQYF
TRBV11-2	TRBJ2-3	few	TRBD2	TGTGCCAGCAGCTATATAGCGGGGGGAGGACTAACGCAGTATTTT	CASSYIAGGGLTQYF
TRBV20-1	TRBJ2-3	many	TRBD2	TGCAGTGCTAGACCAACTAGCGGATTCACAGATACGCAGTATTTT	CSARPTSGFTDTQYF
TRBV12-3/TRBV12-4	TRBJ2-5	many	-	TGTGCCAGCACCCGATTGGGTCGAGAGACCCAGTACTTC	CASTRLGRETQYF
TRBV7-9	TRBJ2-5	-	TRBD1	TGTGCCAGCAGCCCCGGGACAGGGGTTGGAGAGACCCAGTACTTC	CASSPGTGVGETQYF
TRBV30	TRBJ1-3	few	-	TGTGCCTGCCAGCTCTCTGGAAACACCATATATTTT	CACQLSGNTIYF
TRBV20-1	TRBJ1-1	many	-	TGCAGTGCTAGAAATTCGTTGACAGGGAACACTGAAGCTTTCTTT	CSARNSLTGNTEAFF
TRBV11-2	TRBJ2-3	-	-	TGCGCCGGCACGCCGATGGGGGCGGGCACAGATACGCAGTATTTT	CAGTPMGAGTDTQYF